This T cell receptor (beta chain) was recorded in a study of cytomegalovirus exposure and HLA in healthy donors. For the study at large: Later, an analysis reported that the 95 to 150 validation repertoires had used the same platform as the approximately 690 first-cohort repertoires.

This clone was counted a few times. Its target is not known. The V gene lost 4 bases and the J gene lost 0 bases, with 9 bases spanning the gap. CDR1 and CDR2 (germline): SNHLY, FYNNEI. This CDR3 is built from 14 residues. Generated by immunoSEQ multiplex PCR, the TCRdb table keeps only in-frame clones and is missing some. The sample includes some 98,000 clones, roughly 87% of them seen just once. General study results and limits: Most TCRs appeared rarely, but some public TCRs recurred in many donors.

This chain joins TRBV2 and TRBJ1-1, with D hard to call. The sequenced sample consisted of PBMCs. The sequence came from a woman aged 25 to 39 in good health and CMV-seronegative. CDR3 protein: CASSVEGMNTEAFF. CDR3 sequence (DNA): TGTGCCAGCAGTGTAGAGGGCATGAACACTGAAGCTTTCTTT.